This T cell receptor (beta chain) was retrieved from a study of T cell repertoires in cytomegalovirus infection. Overall study context: In the study, CMV epitopes included recently identified HLA-C-restricted and well-studied HLA-B-restricted ones. Regarding the study as a whole: There were HLA-C-restricted CMV-specific TCR beta clonotypes dominating the ex vivo response.

Notes on this clonotype: Its antigen remains unknown.

Germline V CDR1 and CDR2: SGHKS, YYEKEE (reference sequence). V lost 0 bases, J lost 9 bases, and 16 bases lay in between. This CDR3 spans 15 amino acids. TCRdb re-derived calls from the reads in MiXCR, one entry per CDR3 protein. Among about 770,000 distinct CDR3 sequences listed, about 27% were seen once. This specimen was cultured CD8+ T cells from PBMCs, taken from culture after CMV antigen stimulation. The chain recombines TRBV5-5 with TRBJ2-1; D is tentatively TRBD1 or TRBD2 (5 bases each). The clonotype was recovered from a human donor in good health (CMV status not recorded). Some clones in this sample may be carry-over from other donors' samples. The CDR3 nucleotides read TGTGCCAGCAGCTTGGCCCAGGGAGCGCTCGGTGAGCAGTTCTTC. Amino acids: CASSLAQGALGEQFF. The whole variable domain, remainder taken from reference TRBV5-5 and TRBJ2-1, is DAGVTQSPTHLIKTRGQQVTLRCSPISGHKSVSWYQQVLGQGPQFIFQYYEKEERGRGNFPDRFSARQFPNYSSELNVNALLLGDSALYLCASSLAQGALGEQFFGPGTRLTVL.